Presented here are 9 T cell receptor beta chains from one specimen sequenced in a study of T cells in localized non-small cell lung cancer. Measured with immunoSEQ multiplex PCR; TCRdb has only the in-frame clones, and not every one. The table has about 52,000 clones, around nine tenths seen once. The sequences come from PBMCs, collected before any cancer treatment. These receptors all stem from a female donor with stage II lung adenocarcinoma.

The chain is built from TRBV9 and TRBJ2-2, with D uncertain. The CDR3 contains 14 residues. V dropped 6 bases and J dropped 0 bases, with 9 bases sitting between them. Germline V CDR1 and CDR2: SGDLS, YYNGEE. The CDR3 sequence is CASTPQTNTGELFF. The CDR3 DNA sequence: TGTGCCAGCACCCCTCAGACGAACACCGGGGAGCTGTTTTTT. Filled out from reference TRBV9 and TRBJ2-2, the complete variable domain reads DSGVTQTPKHLITATGQRVTLRCSPRSGDLSVYWYQQSLDQGLQFLIQYYNGEERAKGNILERFSAQQFPDLHSELNLSSLELGDSALYFCASTPQTNTGELFFGEGSRLTVL.

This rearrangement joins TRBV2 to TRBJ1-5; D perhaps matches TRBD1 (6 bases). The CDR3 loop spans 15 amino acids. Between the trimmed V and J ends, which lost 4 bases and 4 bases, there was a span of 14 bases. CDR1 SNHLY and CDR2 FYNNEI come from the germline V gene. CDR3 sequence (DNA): TGTGCCAGCAGTGGAGGGGGGCCGGGAAATCAGCCCCAGCATTTT. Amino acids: CASSGGGPGNQPQHF.

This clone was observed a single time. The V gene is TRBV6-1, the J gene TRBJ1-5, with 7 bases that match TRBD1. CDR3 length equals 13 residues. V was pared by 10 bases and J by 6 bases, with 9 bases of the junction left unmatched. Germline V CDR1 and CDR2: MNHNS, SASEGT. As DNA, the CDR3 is TGTGCCATCAGCAGATCAGGGGGTCAGCCCCAGCATTTT. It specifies CAISRSGGQPQHF.

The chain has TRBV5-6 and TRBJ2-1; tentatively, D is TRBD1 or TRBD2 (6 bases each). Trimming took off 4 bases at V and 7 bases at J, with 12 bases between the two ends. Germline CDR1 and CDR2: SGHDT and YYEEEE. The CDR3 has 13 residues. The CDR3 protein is CASSGGRGNEQFF. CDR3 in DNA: TGTGCCAGCAGCGGGGGCCGGGGGAATGAGCAGTTCTTC.

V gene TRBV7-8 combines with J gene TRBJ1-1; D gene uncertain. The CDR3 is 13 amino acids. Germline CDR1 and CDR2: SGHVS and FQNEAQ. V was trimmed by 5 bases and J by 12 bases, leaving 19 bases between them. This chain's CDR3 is CASSAGRLNFPFF. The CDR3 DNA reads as TGTGCCAGCAGCGCCGGACGCCTAAACTTTCCTTTCTTT.

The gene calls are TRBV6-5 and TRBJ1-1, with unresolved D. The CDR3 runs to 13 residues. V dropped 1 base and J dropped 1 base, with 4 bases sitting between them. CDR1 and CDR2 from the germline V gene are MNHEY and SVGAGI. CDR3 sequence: CASSYYGNTEAFF. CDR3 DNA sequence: TGTGCCAGCAGTTACTATGGGAACACTGAAGCTTTCTTT.

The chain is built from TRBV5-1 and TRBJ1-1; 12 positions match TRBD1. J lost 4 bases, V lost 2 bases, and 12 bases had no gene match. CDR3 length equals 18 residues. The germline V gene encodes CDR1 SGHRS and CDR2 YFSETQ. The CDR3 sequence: CASSFTSGQGAMGTEAFF. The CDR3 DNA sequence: TGCGCCAGCAGCTTTACCTCGGGACAGGGGGCCATGGGCACTGAAGCTTTCTTT.

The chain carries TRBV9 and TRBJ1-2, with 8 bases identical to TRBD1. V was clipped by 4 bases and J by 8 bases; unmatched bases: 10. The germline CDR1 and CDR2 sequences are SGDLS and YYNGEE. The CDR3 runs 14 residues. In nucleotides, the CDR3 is TGTGCCAGCAGCCCCTGGGACAGGTCTGGCGGCTACACCTTC. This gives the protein CASSPWDRSGGYTF.

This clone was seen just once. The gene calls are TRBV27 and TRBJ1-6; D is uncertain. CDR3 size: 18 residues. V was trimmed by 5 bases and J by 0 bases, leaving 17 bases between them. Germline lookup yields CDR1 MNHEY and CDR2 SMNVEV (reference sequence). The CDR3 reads CASSGRGVMSSYNSPLHF. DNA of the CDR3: TGTGCCAGCAGTGGCAGAGGAGTCATGAGCTCCTATAATTCACCCCTCCACTTT.